These 7 T cell receptor beta chains were sequenced from one sample in a study of blood T cell repertoires in COVID-19. Method: immunoSEQ multiplex PCR; TCRdb's copy keeps in-frame clones and lacks some. The sample records about half a million clones, approximately 85% being singletons. The sample was peripheral blood. Receptor source: a human donor in a cohort sampled during active COVID-19.

The chain is built from TRBV5-1 and TRBJ2-1, with no clear D. The V and J ends lost 1 base and 6 bases respectively, with 8 bases between them. Germline V gene lookup returns CDR1 SGHRS and CDR2 YFSETQ. The CDR3 consists of 13 residues. The CDR3 sequence is CASSLFGSNEQFF. In nucleotides, the CDR3 is TGCGCCAGCAGCTTGTTTGGCAGCAATGAGCAGTTCTTC.

The chain carries TRBV29-1 and TRBJ2-3; 7 bases fit TRBD2. Trimming cost V 6 bases and J 1 base; bases outside gene matches: 16. The germline CDR1 and CDR2 sequences are SQVTM and ANQGSEA. This CDR3 has 17 residues. CDR3 DNA: TGCAGCGTCGAAAGTTTTTGGGGGGGAGGGGGCACAGATACGCAGTATTTT. As protein: CSVESFWGGGGTDTQYF.

The V call is TRBV11-2, the J call TRBJ2-3; tentatively, D is TRBD2 (6 bases). There are 15 residues in the CDR3. Trimming shortened V by 5 bases and J by 0 bases, and 12 bases separated the two germline ends. CDR1 is SGHAT, CDR2 FQNNGV, per germline. This chain's CDR3 is CASSRAGPSTDTQYF. The CDR3 bases are TGTGCCAGCAGCCGAGCGGGCCCTAGCACAGATACGCAGTATTTT.

The V gene is TRBV19, the J gene TRBJ2-1; tentative D call: TRBD1 (6 bases). V was pared by 5 bases and J by 8 bases, with 22 bases between. The germline CDR1 and CDR2 sequences are LNHDA and SQIVND (reference sequence). CDR3 length: 16 residues. CDR3 nucleotide sequence: TGTGCCAGTAGTGCAACCGGGACACTAAACGGCCATGAGCAGTTCTTC. It yields the protein CASSATGTLNGHEQFF.

This sequence joins TRBV19 and TRBJ2-3, with D perhaps TRBD1 (6 bases). The CDR3 contains 16 residues. CDR1 LNHDA and CDR2 SQIVND come from the germline V gene (reference sequence). V was shortened by 7 bases and J by 4 bases, with 21 bases between the two germline ends. CDR3 bases: TGTGCCAGTAAGGGGGTGACGGTTGGTCCTGCAGATACGCAGTATTTT. Translation: CASKGVTVGPADTQYF.

The rearrangement links TRBV2 to TRBJ2-5; TRBD1 agrees at 10 bases. CDR3 length equals 14 residues. CDR1 SNHLY and CDR2 FYNNEI come from the germline V gene. The junction had 4 bases not matched to a gene; V was cut back by 5 bases and J by 4 bases. The CDR3 coding sequence is TGTGCCAGCAGTCTAGACAGGGGGCGAGAGACCCAGTACTTC. It specifies CASSLDRGRETQYF.

A single count supports this clone. The CDR3 coding sequence is TGTGCCAGCAGCGACAGGGGTGGGATTGTGGACACCGGGGAGCTGTTTTTT. Translating it yields CASSDRGGIVDTGELFF. This chain connects TRBV6-4 to TRBJ2-2; 8 bases agree with TRBD1. CDR3 length: 17 residues. The V gene's germline CDR1 is MRHNA and CDR2 SNTAGT. J was trimmed by 3 bases and V by 6 bases; bases with no gene match: 12.